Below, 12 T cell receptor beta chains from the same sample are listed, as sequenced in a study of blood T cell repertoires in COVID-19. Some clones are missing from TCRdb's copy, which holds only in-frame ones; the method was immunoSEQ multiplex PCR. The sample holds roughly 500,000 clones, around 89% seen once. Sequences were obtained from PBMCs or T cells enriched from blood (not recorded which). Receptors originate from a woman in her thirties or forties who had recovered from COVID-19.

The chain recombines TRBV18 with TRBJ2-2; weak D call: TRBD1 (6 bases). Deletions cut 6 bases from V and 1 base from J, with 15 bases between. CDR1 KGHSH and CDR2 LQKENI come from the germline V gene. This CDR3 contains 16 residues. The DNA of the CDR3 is TGTGCCAGCTCCCAAAGCTGGGACAAGAACACCGGGGAGCTGTTTTTT. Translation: CASSQSWDKNTGELFF.

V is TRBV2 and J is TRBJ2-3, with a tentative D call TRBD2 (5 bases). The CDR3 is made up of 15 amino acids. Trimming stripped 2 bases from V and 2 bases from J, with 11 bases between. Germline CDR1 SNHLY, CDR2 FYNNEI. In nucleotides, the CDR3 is TGTGCCAGCAGTGAAAGGCTAGCCCTCACAGATACGCAGTATTTT. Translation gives CASSERLALTDTQYF.

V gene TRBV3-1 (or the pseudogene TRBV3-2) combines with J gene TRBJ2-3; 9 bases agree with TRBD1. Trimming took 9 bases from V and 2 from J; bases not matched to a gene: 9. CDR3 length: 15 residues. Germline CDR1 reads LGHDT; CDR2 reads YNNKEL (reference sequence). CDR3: CASKSRDRDTDTQYF. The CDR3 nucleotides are TGTGCCAGTAAGAGCCGGGACAGGGACACAGATACGCAGTATTTT.

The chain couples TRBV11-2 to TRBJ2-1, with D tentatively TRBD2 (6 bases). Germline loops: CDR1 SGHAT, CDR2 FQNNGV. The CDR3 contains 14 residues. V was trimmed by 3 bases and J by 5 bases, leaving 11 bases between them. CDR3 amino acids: CASSFYRTNNEQFF. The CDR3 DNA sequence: TGTGCCAGCAGCTTTTATCGGACTAACAATGAGCAGTTCTTC.

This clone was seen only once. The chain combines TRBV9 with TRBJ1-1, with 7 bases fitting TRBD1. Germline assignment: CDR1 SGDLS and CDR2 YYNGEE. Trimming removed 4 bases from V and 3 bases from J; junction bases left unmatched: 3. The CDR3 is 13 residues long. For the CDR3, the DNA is TGTGCCAGCAGCCTACAGGGGCACACTGAAGCTTTCTTT. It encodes CASSLQGHTEAFF. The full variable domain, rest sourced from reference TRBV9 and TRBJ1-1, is DSGVTQTPKHLITATGQRVTLRCSPRSGDLSVYWYQQSLDQGLQFLIQYYNGEERAKGNILERFSAQQFPDLHSELNLSSLELGDSALYFCASSLQGHTEAFFGQGTRLTVV.

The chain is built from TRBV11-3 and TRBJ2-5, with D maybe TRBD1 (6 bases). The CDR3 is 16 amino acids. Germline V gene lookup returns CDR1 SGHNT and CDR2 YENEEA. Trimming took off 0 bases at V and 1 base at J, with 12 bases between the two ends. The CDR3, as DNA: TGTGCCAGCAGCTTAGACGTACGACAGGTCCAAGAGACCCAGTACTTC. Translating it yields CASSLDVRQVQETQYF. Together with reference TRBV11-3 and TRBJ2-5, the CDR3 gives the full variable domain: EAGVVQSPRYKIIEKKQPVAFWCNPISGHNTLYWYLQNLGQGPELLIRYENEEAVDDSQLPKDRFSAERLKGVDSTLKIQPAELGDSAVYLCASSLDVRQVQETQYFGPGTRLLVL.

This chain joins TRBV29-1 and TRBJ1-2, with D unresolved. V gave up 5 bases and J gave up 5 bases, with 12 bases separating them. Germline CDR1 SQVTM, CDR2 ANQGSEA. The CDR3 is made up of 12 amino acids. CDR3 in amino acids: CSVPGYRYGYTF. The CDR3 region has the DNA TGCAGCGTTCCGGGGTATCGGTATGGCTACACCTTC.

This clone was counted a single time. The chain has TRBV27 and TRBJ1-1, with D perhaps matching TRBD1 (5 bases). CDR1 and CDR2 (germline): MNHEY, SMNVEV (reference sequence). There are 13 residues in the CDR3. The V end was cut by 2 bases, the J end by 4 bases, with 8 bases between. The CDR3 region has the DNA TGTGCCAGCAGTTTAGTCGGGGGCACTGAAGCTTTCTTT. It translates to CASSLVGGTEAFF.

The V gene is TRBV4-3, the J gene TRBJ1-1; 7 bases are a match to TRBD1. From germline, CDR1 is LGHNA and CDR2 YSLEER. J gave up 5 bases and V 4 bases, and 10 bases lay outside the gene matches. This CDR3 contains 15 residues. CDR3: CASSLARARGTEAFF. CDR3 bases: TGCGCCAGCAGCCTGGCCCGGGCCAGGGGGACTGAAGCTTTCTTT.

This CDR3 reads CASSVRDSSQETQYF. The CDR3 coding sequence is TGTGCCAGTAGTGTTCGGGACAGTTCCCAAGAGACCCAGTACTTC. The chain employs TRBV19 and TRBJ2-5; TRBD1 matches at 7 bases. CDR1 is LNHDA and CDR2 is SQIVND in the germline V gene (reference sequence). After removal of 5 bases from V and 1 base from J, the junction contained 7 bases not matched to a gene. The CDR3 loop spans 15 amino acids.

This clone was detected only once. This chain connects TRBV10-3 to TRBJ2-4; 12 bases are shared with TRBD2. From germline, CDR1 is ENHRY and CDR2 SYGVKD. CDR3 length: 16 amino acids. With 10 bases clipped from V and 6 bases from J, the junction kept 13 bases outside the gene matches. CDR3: CATAGTSGPSGNIQYF. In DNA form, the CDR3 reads TGTGCCACCGCGGGGACTAGCGGGCCCTCGGGAAACATTCAGTACTTC.

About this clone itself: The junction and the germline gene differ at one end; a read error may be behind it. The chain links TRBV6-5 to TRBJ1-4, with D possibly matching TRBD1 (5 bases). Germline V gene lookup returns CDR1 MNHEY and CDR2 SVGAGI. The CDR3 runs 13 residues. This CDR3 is CACRAGVSEKLFF. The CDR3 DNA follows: TGTGCCTGCAGGGCGGGGGTCAGTGAAAAACTGTTTTTT.